The T cell receptor beta chain under discussion was sequenced for a study of Tregs in tolerant kidney transplant recipients. TCRdb keeps only in-frame clones here, not all; method: immunoSEQ multiplex PCR. This table lists fewer than 55,000 clones. Sequenced here: CD4+ T cells from blood, sampled before the transplant. The receptor was derived from a human donor who received a combined kidney and bone marrow transplant.

The covered CDR3 bases are TGTGCCAGTAGTGGGCAGGCACATCAGCCC. Protein: CASSGQAHQP. The complete CDR3 protein is CASSGQAHQPQHF. The chain employs TRBV19 and TRBJ1-5; no clear D gene. Sequencing ends 3 residues short of the CDR3 end; the germline J gene provides the rest. The CDR3 is 13 residues long. V gave up 5 bases and J gave up 5 bases, with 10 bases separating them. Germline-derived CDR1 and CDR2 are LNHDA and SQIVND (reference sequence).